A single sample is the source of the 17 T cell receptor beta chains below, sequenced in a study of T cell responses to AZD1222 COVID-19 vaccine. Method: immunoSEQ multiplex PCR; TCRdb's copy keeps in-frame clones and lacks some. The sample consists of 150,000 to 200,000 clones, about 91% of them appearing once. The sequencing used peripheral blood, collected 28 days after the second AZD1222 dose. Source of these receptors: an adult who received the AZD1222 COVID-19 vaccine.

The chain joins TRBV5-1 to TRBJ1-2; D unclear. Trimming removed 4 bases from V and 1 base from J, with 14 bases in between. The CDR3 contains 15 residues. The germline gives CDR1 SGHRS, CDR2 YFSETQ. The DNA for the CDR3 is TGCGCCAGCAGCGTAGAATCTACCAATAACTATGGCTACACCTTC. It is translated as CASSVESTNNYGYTF.

V usage is TRBV6-4 and J usage is TRBJ1-2; D may be TRBD1 (5 bases). CDR1 and CDR2 (germline): MRHNA, SNTAGT. The CDR3 has 14 amino acids. Trimming removed 5 bases at V and 8 bases at J, with 18 bases between. For the CDR3, the DNA is TGTGCCAGCAGTCCGTCGGGGGGTATTGTCGGCTACACCTTC. Translating it yields CASSPSGGIVGYTF.

The chain combines TRBV2 with TRBJ2-7; the D gene is possibly TRBD2 (5 bases). CDR1 and CDR2 from the germline V gene are SNHLY and FYNNEI. The CDR3 spans 12 residues. With 2 bases removed from V and 6 bases from J, the gap between germline ends came to 8 bases. The CDR3 sequence is CASSERGGEQYF. In DNA form, the CDR3 reads TGTGCCAGCAGTGAACGAGGAGGCGAGCAGTACTTC.

The V gene is TRBV5-5, the J gene TRBJ2-7; D tentatively reads TRBD1 or TRBD2 (5 bases each). The germline CDR1 and CDR2 sequences are SGHKS and YYEKEE (reference sequence). V was shortened by 0 bases and J by 2 bases, with 15 bases between the two germline ends. CDR3 length: 16 residues. The CDR3: CASSLGDLRRTYEQYF. Written as DNA, the CDR3 is TGTGCCAGCAGCTTGGGGGACCTCCGACGGACCTACGAGCAGTACTTC.

This sequence joins TRBV18 and TRBJ1-4, with D maybe TRBD1 (5 bases). The ends were cut back, 3 bases at V and 4 bases at J, with 9 bases in the middle. Germline assignment: CDR1 KGHSH and CDR2 LQKENI. This CDR3 has 14 residues. This CDR3 is CASSPPTDNEKLFF. Written as DNA, the CDR3 is TGTGCCAGCTCACCGCCGACAGATAATGAAAAACTGTTTTTT.

J is TRBJ1-1 and V is TRBV27; D gene ambiguous. CDR1 and CDR2 (germline): MNHEY, SMNVEV (reference sequence). Trimming removed 0 bases at V and 5 bases at J, with 4 bases between. CDR3 length equals 12 residues. DNA of the CDR3: TGTGCCAGCAGTTTATCGGGAACTGAAGCTTTCTTT. Translating it yields CASSLSGTEAFF.

This chain joins TRBV2 and TRBJ2-7; TRBD1 agrees at 9 bases. The CDR3 extends over 13 amino acids. The V and J ends lost 8 bases and 2 bases, in that order; junction bases with no gene match: 4. The V gene's germline CDR1 is SNHLY and CDR2 FYNNEI. The CDR3 loop is CASGGQGTYEQYF. CDR3 coding DNA: TGTGCCAGCGGGGGACAGGGCACCTACGAGCAGTACTTC.

The chain has TRBV6-5 and TRBJ2-7; D is perhaps TRBD2 (6 bases). Germline V gives CDR1 MNHEY, CDR2 SVGAGI. Trimming pared 2 bases from V and 3 bases from J, leaving 11 bases between. The CDR3 covers 14 residues. The CDR3 nucleotides read TGTGCCAGCAGTTACGGGGAGGCAGGCTACGAGCAGTACTTC. Its translation: CASSYGEAGYEQYF.

J is TRBJ1-1 and V is TRBV27; D might be TRBD1 (6 bases). Trimming removed 5 bases at V and 1 base at J, with 11 bases between. CDR3 length equals 14 residues. CDR1 and CDR2 from the germline V gene are MNHEY and SMNVEV (reference sequence). The CDR3 loop is CASSLRGWNTEAFF. Here the CDR3 DNA reads TGTGCCAGCAGTCTCAGGGGATGGAACACTGAAGCTTTCTTT.

The chain recombines TRBV10-3 with TRBJ2-1, with TRBD1 matching over 8 bases. This CDR3 is 14 amino acids long. CDR1 and CDR2 from the germline V gene are ENHRY and SYGVKD. V lost 5 bases to trimming and J lost 9 bases; unmatched junction nucleotides: 9. CDR3 loop: CAISLTGDFGEQFF. In DNA, the CDR3 is TGTGCCATCAGTCTGACAGGGGATTTTGGTGAGCAGTTCTTC.

The rearrangement uses TRBV19 and TRBJ2-2, with TRBD1 identical over 7 bases. CDR3 length equals 15 residues. Germline CDR1 and CDR2: LNHDA and SQIVND (reference sequence). V gave up 4 bases and J gave up 8 bases; unmatched junction bases: 10. CDR3 bases: TGTGCCAGTAGTACCGGACAGGAAAGGGCAGGGGAGCTGTTTTTT. This codes for CASSTGQERAGELFF.

The rearrangement uses TRBV7-9 and TRBJ2-7; D is unresolved. The CDR3 spans 14 residues. V lost 1 base to trimming and J lost 3 bases, with 10 bases between them. Germline CDR1 reads SEHNR; CDR2 reads FQNEAQ (reference sequence). The CDR3 loop reads CASSLGWSGYEQYF. Written as DNA, the CDR3 is TGTGCCAGCAGCTTAGGGTGGTCTGGCTACGAGCAGTACTTC.

V gene TRBV6-5 combines with J gene TRBJ1-5; the match to TRBD1 covers 8 bases. With 6 bases clipped from V and 3 bases from J, the junction kept 4 bases outside the gene matches. The germline gives CDR1 MNHEY, CDR2 SVGAGI. This CDR3 spans 14 amino acids. CDR3 DNA sequence: TGTGCCAGCAGGCGGGACAGGACCAATCAGCCCCAGCATTTT. Residues: CASRRDRTNQPQHF.

The rearrangement joins TRBV18 to TRBJ1-2; D perhaps matches TRBD1 (5 bases). This CDR3 is built from 12 residues. V lost 2 bases to trimming and J lost 4 bases, with 5 bases between them. Germline V lookup: CDR1 KGHSH, CDR2 LQKENI. CDR3 nucleotides: TGTGCCAGCTCACCAGGGGGCTATGGCTACACCTTC. It is translated as CASSPGGYGYTF.

This clone was seen a single time. The V gene is TRBV9, the J gene TRBJ1-2, with 7 bases matching TRBD1. Germline values: CDR1 SGDLS, CDR2 YYNGEE. Trimming took 2 bases from V and 4 from J; bases not matched to a gene: 8. The CDR3 length is 15 residues. This CDR3 is CASSVGTGQSYGYTF. The CDR3 DNA sequence: TGTGCCAGCAGCGTTGGGACGGGACAGAGCTATGGCTACACCTTC.

The chain joins TRBV5-1 to TRBJ2-3; D not certain. V lost 4 bases to trimming and J lost 1 base, with 4 bases between them. This CDR3 spans 12 amino acids. CDR1 and CDR2 from the germline V gene are SGHRS and YFSETQ. CDR3 coding DNA: TGCGCCAGCAGCATTCGCACAGATACGCAGTATTTT. Protein product: CASSIRTDTQYF.

This sequence joins TRBV12-3 or TRBV12-4 and TRBJ2-7; possibly TRBD1 for D (5 bases). The CDR3 contains 13 residues. Trimming pared 5 bases from V and 3 bases from J, leaving 11 bases between. CDR3 sequence (DNA): TGTGCCAGCAGTCTAGGACAAGACTACGAGCAGTACTTC. Translated, it gives CASSLGQDYEQYF.